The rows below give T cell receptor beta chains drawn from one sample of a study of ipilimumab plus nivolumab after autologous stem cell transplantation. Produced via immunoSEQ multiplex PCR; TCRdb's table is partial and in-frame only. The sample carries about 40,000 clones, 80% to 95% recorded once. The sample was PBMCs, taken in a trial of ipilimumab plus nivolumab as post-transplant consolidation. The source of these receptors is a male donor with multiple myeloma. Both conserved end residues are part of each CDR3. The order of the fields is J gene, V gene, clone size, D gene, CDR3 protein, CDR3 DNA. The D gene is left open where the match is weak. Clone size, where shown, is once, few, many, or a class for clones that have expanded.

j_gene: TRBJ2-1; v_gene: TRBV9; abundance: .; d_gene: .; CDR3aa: CASSVGPSSYNEQFF; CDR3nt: TGTGCCAGCAGCGTAGGACCGAGCTCCTACAATGAGCAGTTCTTC
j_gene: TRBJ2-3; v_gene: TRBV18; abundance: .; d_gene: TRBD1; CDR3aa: CASRYGQGNTDTQYF; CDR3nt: TGTGCCAGCCGATACGGACAGGGCAACACAGATACGCAGTATTTT
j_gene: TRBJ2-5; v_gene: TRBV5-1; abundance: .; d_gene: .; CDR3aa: CASSQPQGGQETQYF; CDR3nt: TGCGCCAGCAGCCAACCACAGGGTGGGCAAGAGACCCAGTACTTC
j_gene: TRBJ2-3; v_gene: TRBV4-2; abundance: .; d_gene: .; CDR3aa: CASSHRSGGAFTSTDTQYF; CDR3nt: TGTGCCAGCAGCCATCGCAGTGGGGGGGCCTTTACTAGCACAGATACGCAGTATTTT
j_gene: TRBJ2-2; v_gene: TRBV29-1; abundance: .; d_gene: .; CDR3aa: CSVSNSNTGELFF; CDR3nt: TGCAGCGTTAGTAACAGCAACACCGGGGAGCTGTTTTTT
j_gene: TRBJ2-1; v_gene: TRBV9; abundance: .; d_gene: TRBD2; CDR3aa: CASSVDPTATGGEQFF; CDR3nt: TGTGCCAGCAGCGTAGACCCCACGGCTACGGGGGGTGAGCAGTTCTTC
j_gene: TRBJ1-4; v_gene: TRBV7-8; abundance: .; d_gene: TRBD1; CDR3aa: CASSRKRGQAGDFNEKLFF; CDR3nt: TGTGCCAGCAGTCGGAAACGAGGACAGGCCGGGGATTTTAATGAAAAACTGTTTTTT
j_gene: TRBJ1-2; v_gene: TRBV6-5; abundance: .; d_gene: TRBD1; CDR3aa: CASSYSRDRINGYTF; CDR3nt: TGTGCCAGCAGTTACTCTCGGGACAGGATCAATGGCTACACCTTC
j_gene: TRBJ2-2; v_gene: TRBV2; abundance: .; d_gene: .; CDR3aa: CASKGTHSNTGELFF; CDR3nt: TGTGCCAGCAAGGGGACGCACTCGAACACCGGGGAGCTGTTTTTT
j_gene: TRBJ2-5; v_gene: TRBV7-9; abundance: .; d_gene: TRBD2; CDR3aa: CASSLGNSGRGETQYF; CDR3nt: TGTGCCAGCAGCTTAGGGAATAGCGGGAGGGGAGAGACCCAGTACTTC
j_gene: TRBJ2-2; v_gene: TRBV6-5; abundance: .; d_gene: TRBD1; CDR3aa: CASFPSGGGTGELFF; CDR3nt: TGTGCCAGCTTCCCGTCAGGGGGCGGCACCGGGGAGCTGTTTTTT
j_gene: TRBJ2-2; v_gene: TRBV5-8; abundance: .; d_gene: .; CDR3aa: CASSLVWGPTGELFF; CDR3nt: TGTGCCAGCAGCTTGGTTTGGGGACCCACCGGGGAGCTGTTTTTT
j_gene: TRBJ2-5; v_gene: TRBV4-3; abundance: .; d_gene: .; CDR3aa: CASSLLGGETQYF; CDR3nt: TGCGCCAGCAGCTTGTTGGGAGGTGAGACCCAGTACTTC
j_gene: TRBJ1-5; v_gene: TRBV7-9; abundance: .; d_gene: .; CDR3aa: CASSLERGSGQPQHF; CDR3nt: TGTGCCAGCAGCTTAGAACGAGGGTCGGGTCAGCCCCAGCATTTT
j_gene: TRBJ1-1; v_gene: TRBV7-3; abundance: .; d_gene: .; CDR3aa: CASSLTTGTEAFF; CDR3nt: TGTGCCAGCAGCTTAACGACGGGGACTGAAGCTTTCTTT
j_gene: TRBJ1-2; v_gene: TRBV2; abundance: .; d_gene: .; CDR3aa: CASSDSAYANYGYTF; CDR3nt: TGTGCCAGCAGTGACTCTGCGTACGCTAACTATGGCTACACCTTC
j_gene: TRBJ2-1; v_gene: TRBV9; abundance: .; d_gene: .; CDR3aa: CASSVGGGAGNNEQFF; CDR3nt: TGTGCCAGCAGCGTAGGTGGTGGGGCAGGGAACAATGAGCAGTTCTTC
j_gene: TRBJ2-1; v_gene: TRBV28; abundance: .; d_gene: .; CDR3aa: CASSRDNEQFF; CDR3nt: TGTGCCAGCAGCAGGGACAATGAGCAGTTCTTC
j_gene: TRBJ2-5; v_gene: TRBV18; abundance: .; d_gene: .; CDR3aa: CASSPRGRQETQYF; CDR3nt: TGTGCCAGCTCACCCCGAGGGCGCCAAGAGACCCAGTACTTC
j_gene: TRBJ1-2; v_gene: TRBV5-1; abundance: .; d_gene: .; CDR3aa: CASSPGYGYTF; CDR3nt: TGCGCCAGCAGCCCAGGGTATGGCTACACCTTC
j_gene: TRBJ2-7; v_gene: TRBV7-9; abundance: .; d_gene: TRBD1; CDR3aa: CASSLRGQGADEQYF; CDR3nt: TGTGCCAGCAGCTTACGTGGGCAGGGGGCGGACGAGCAGTACTTC
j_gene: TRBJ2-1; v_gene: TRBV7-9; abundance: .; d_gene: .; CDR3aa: CASSSPTAGPSYNEQFF; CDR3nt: TGTGCCAGCAGCTCCCCCACGGCGGGACCCTCCTACAATGAGCAGTTCTTC
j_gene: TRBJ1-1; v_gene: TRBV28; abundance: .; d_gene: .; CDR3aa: CASSIQVITEAFF; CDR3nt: TGTGCCAGCAGTATACAGGTTATTACTGAAGCTTTCTTT
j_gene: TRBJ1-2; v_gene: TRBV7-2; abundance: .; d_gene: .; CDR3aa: CASSGRNGRPGGYTF; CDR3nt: TGTGCCAGCAGCGGGCGAAACGGGCGCCCCGGTGGCTACACCTTC
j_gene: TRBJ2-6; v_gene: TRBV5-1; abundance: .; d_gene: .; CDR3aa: CASSPEAGAGANVLTF; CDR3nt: TGCGCCAGCAGCCCGGAGGCCGGGGCTGGGGCCAACGTCCTGACTTTC
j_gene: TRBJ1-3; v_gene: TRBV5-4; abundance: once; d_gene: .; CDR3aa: CASSFGISGNTIYF; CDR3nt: TGTGCCAGCAGCTTCGGGATATCTGGAAACACCATATATTTT
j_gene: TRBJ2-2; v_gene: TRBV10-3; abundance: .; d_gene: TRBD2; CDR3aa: CAISESSGRTGELFF; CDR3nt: TGTGCCATCAGTGAGTCGAGCGGGAGAACCGGGGAGCTGTTTTTT
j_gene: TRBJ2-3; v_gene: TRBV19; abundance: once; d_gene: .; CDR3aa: CASSINREDTQYF; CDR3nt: TGTGCCAGTAGTATCAATAGGGAGGATACGCAGTATTTT
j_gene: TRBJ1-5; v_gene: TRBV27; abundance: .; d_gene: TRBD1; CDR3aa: CASSLSGGRNQPQHF; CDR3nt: TGTGCCAGCAGTTTATCAGGGGGCCGAAATCAGCCCCAGCATTTT
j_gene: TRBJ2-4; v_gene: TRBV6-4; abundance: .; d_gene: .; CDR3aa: CASSDSTRSKNIQYF; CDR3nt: TGTGCCAGCAGTGACTCGACCAGGAGCAAAAACATTCAGTACTTC
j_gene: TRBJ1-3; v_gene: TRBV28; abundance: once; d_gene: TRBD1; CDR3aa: CASRQGSVGNTIYF; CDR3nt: TGTGCCAGCAGACAGGGGTCGGTTGGAAACACCATATATTTT
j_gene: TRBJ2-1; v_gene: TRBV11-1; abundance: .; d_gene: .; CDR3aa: CASSSGPSNEQFF; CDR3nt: TGTGCCAGCAGCTCCGGACCCAGCAATGAGCAGTTCTTC
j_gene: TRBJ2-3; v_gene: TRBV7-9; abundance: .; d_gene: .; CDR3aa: CASSLDYSLGDTQYF; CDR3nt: TGTGCCAGCAGCCTGGACTATAGCCTAGGAGATACGCAGTATTTT
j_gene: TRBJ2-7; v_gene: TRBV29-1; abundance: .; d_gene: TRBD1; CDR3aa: CSVGVRGQSSYEQYF; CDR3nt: TGCAGCGTTGGGGTGAGGGGACAGAGCTCCTACGAGCAGTACTTC
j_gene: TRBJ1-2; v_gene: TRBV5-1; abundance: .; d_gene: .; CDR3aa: CASSPTQSNYGYTF; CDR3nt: TGCGCCAGCAGCCCTACCCAGAGTAACTATGGCTACACCTTC
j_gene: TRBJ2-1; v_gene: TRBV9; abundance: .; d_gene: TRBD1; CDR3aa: CASSVEQGINEQFF; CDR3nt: TGTGCCAGCAGCGTAGAACAGGGGATAAATGAGCAGTTCTTC
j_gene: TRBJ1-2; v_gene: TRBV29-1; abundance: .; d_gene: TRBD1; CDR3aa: CSVERQGRSTF; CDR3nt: TGCAGCGTTGAACGACAGGGAAGGAGCACCTTC
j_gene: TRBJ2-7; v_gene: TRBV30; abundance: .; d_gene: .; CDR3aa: CWPRQGGLYEQYF; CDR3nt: TGTTGGCCCAGACAGGGAGGCCTCTACGAGCAGTACTTC
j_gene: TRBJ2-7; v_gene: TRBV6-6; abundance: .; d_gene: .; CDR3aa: CASRTGDYEQYF; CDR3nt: TGTGCCAGCAGAACCGGGGACTACGAGCAGTACTTC
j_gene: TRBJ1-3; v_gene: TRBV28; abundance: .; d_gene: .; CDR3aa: CASMLGRPTGNTIYF; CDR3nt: TGTGCCAGCATGCTAGGCCGGCCAACTGGAAACACCATATATTTT
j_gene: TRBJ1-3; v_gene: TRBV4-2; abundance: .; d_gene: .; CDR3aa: CASSQATGSSGNTIYF; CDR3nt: TGTGCCAGCAGCCAAGCGACCGGGAGCTCTGGAAACACCATATATTTT
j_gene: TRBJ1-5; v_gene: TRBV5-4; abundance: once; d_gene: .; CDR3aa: CASSLGGSNQPQHF; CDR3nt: TGTGCCAGCAGCTTGGGGGGTAGCAATCAGCCCCAGCATTTT
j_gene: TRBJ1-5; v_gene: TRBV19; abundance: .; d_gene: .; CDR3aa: CASSGRLWEGNQPQHF; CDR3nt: TGTGCCAGTAGTGGCCGTCTGTGGGAGGGCAATCAGCCCCAGCATTTT
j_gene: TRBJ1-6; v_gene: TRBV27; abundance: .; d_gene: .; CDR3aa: CASSLSRRDPLHF; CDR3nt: TGTGCCAGCAGTTTATCGCGGAGGGATCCCCTCCACTTT
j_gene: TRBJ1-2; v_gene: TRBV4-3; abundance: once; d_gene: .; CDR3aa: CASSQDLGQERYGYTF; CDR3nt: TGCGCCAGCAGCCAAGATCTCGGGCAGGAGAGATATGGCTACACCTTC
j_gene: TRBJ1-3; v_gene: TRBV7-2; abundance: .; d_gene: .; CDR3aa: CASSFLQSNSGNTIYF; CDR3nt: TGTGCCAGCAGCTTCCTTCAGAGCAACTCTGGAAACACCATATATTTT
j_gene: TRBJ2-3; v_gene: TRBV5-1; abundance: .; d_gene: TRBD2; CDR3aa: CASRGSGGLDTQYF; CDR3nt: TGCGCCAGCAGGGGAAGCGGGGGGTTAGATACGCAGTATTTT
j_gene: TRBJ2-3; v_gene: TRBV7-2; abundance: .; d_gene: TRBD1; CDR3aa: CATVGQAPTDTQYF; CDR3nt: TGTGCCACCGTGGGACAGGCCCCCACAGATACGCAGTATTTT
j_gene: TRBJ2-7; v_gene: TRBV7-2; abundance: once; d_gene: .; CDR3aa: CASSPSPPYEQYF; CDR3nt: TGTGCCAGCAGCCCCTCGCCCCCTTACGAGCAGTACTTC
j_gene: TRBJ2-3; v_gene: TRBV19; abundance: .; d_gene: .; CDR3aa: CASSMEGDTQYF; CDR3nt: TGTGCCAGTAGTATGGAGGGGGATACGCAGTATTTT
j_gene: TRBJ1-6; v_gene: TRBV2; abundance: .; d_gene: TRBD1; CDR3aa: CASRVGQGSSPLHF; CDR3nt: TGTGCCAGCAGGGTAGGACAGGGATCTTCACCCCTCCACTTT
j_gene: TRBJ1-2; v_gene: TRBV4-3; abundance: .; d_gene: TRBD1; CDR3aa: CASSQFTYAGGDGYTF; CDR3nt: TGCGCCAGCAGCCAATTTACATACGCAGGGGGAGATGGCTACACCTTC
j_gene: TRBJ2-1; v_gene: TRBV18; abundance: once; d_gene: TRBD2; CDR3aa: CASSPPSGRSSYNEQFF; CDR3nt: TGTGCCAGCTCACCCCCTAGCGGGAGGTCCTCCTACAATGAGCAGTTCTTC
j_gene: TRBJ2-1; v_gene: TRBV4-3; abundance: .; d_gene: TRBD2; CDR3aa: CASSQGRGSSNEQFF; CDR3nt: TGCGCCAGCAGCCAGGGGCGGGGGAGCAGCAATGAGCAGTTCTTC
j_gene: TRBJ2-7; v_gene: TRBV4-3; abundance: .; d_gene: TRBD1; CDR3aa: CASSQDRTGAYEQYF; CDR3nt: TGCGCCAGCAGCCAAGATAGGACAGGGGCCTACGAGCAGTACTTC